The rows below give T cell receptor beta chains drawn from one sample of a study of human T cells and chemical hapten exposure. One entry per CDR3 protein results from TCRdb running MiXCR on the RACE reads. The table records 52,000 or so distinct CDR3 sequences, 9.5% to 10% of them present only once. Source: whole blood, taken in connection with sensitization to the hapten diphenylcyclopropenone (DPC). These receptors all stem from a man aged 35-49 years with alopecia areata. Some clones in this sample may be carry-over from other donors' samples. CDR3s include the opening cysteine and the closing phenylalanine or tryptophan. Each record gives: V gene, clone size, D gene, J gene, CDR3 protein, CDR3 DNA. A D gene is named only where the DNA matches it firmly. Size is omitted from some rows. Given values are once, few, many or a class for expanded clones.

V gene: TRBV12-3/TRBV12-4; clone size: NA; D gene: TRBD2; J gene: TRBJ2-1; CDR3 protein: CASSLAASYNEQFF; CDR3 DNA: TGTGCCAGCAGTCTAGCGGCCTCCTACAATGAGCAGTTCTTC
V gene: TRBV6-5; clone size: NA; D gene: TRBD2; J gene: TRBJ2-7; CDR3 protein: CASRPGLASYEQYF; CDR3 DNA: TGTGCCAGCAGGCCGGGACTAGCGTCCTACGAGCAGTACTTC
V gene: TRBV4-1; clone size: few; D gene: NA; J gene: TRBJ2-1; CDR3 protein: CASSAAPLTEGYNEQFF; CDR3 DNA: TGCGCCAGCAGCGCTGCCCCCCTCACGGAGGGCTACAATGAGCAGTTCTTC
V gene: TRBV9; clone size: once; D gene: TRBD2; J gene: TRBJ2-7; CDR3 protein: CASSINPSGSRYEQYF; CDR3 DNA: TGTGCCAGCAGCATAAACCCTAGCGGGAGCCGCTACGAGCAGTACTTC
V gene: TRBV20-1; clone size: many; D gene: TRBD1; J gene: TRBJ1-1; CDR3 protein: CSARGRGRNTEAFF; CDR3 DNA: TGCAGTGCTAGAGGCAGGGGGCGGAACACTGAAGCTTTCTTT
V gene: TRBV6-1; clone size: few; D gene: TRBD2; J gene: TRBJ2-1; CDR3 protein: CASSVREGRHNEQFF; CDR3 DNA: TGTGCCAGCAGTGTACGGGAGGGCCGACACAATGAGCAGTTCTTC
V gene: TRBV7-8; clone size: NA; D gene: NA; J gene: TRBJ2-6; CDR3 protein: CASMDSTVLLRGANVLTF; CDR3 DNA: TGTGCCAGCATGGATTCAACAGTTCTACTACGGGGGGCCAACGTCCTGACTTTC
V gene: TRBV9; clone size: NA; D gene: TRBD1; J gene: TRBJ2-1; CDR3 protein: CASSVVETGGNEQFF; CDR3 DNA: TGTGCCAGCAGCGTAGTCGAGACAGGGGGGAATGAGCAGTTCTTC
V gene: TRBV10-1; clone size: many; D gene: TRBD1; J gene: TRBJ2-7; CDR3 protein: CASSERGQGSEQYF; CDR3 DNA: TGCGCCAGCAGTGAAAGGGGACAGGGCTCCGAGCAGTACTTC
V gene: TRBV5-6; clone size: many; D gene: NA; J gene: TRBJ2-1; CDR3 protein: CASSQGRYTYNEQFF; CDR3 DNA: TGTGCCAGCAGCCAAGGACGGTATACCTACAATGAGCAGTTCTTC
V gene: TRBV7-2; clone size: few; D gene: NA; J gene: TRBJ2-1; CDR3 protein: CASSLRHNEQFF; CDR3 DNA: TGTGCCAGCAGCTTACGGCACAATGAGCAGTTCTTC
V gene: TRBV28; clone size: many; D gene: NA; J gene: TRBJ2-7; CDR3 protein: CASSSPGPTYEQYF; CDR3 DNA: TGTGCCAGCAGTTCTCCCGGGCCCACCTACGAGCAGTACTTC
V gene: TRBV11-2; clone size: NA; D gene: NA; J gene: TRBJ2-1; CDR3 protein: CASSWDVGEQFF; CDR3 DNA: TGTGCCAGCAGCTGGGATGTAGGCGAGCAGTTCTTC
V gene: TRBV7-2; clone size: NA; D gene: NA; J gene: TRBJ1-5; CDR3 protein: CASSHDRFNQPQHF; CDR3 DNA: TGTGCCAGCAGCCATGACAGGTTTAATCAGCCCCAGCATTTT
V gene: TRBV4-2; clone size: few; D gene: TRBD1; J gene: TRBJ1-6; CDR3 protein: CASSPRQGEEVNSPLHF; CDR3 DNA: TGTGCCAGCAGCCCCAGACAGGGGGAAGAGGTTAATTCACCCCTCCACTTT
V gene: TRBV25-1; clone size: NA; D gene: TRBD2; J gene: TRBJ2-7; CDR3 protein: CASSPRGSKNEQYF; CDR3 DNA: TGTGCCAGCAGTCCTCGCGGGAGCAAAAACGAGCAGTACTTC
V gene: TRBV2; clone size: many; D gene: TRBD2; J gene: TRBJ2-1; CDR3 protein: CASSELAGSYNEQFF; CDR3 DNA: TGTGCCAGCAGTGAGCTAGCGGGGTCCTACAATGAGCAGTTCTTC
V gene: TRBV3-1; clone size: NA; D gene: NA; J gene: TRBJ2-1; CDR3 protein: CASSQAGVSYNEQFF; CDR3 DNA: TGTGCCAGCAGCCAAGCGGGAGTGTCCTACAATGAGCAGTTCTTC
V gene: TRBV20-1; clone size: many; D gene: NA; J gene: TRBJ1-4; CDR3 protein: CSARDFRTDVGEKLFF; CDR3 DNA: TGCAGTGCTAGAGACTTTAGGACAGACGTCGGAGAAAAACTGTTTTTT
V gene: TRBV18; clone size: few; D gene: TRBD2; J gene: TRBJ2-5; CDR3 protein: CASSHATGLAGDQETQYF; CDR3 DNA: TGTGCCAGCTCACACGCGACTGGCCTAGCGGGAGATCAAGAGACCCAGTACTTC
V gene: TRBV11-3; clone size: many; D gene: NA; J gene: TRBJ1-5; CDR3 protein: CASSLGTRSNQPQHF; CDR3 DNA: TGTGCCAGCAGCTTGGGGACCCGCAGCAATCAGCCCCAGCATTTT
V gene: TRBV2; clone size: many; D gene: TRBD2; J gene: TRBJ2-3; CDR3 protein: CASSEGLAGGPGDTQYF; CDR3 DNA: TGTGCCAGCAGTGAGGGACTAGCGGGAGGGCCCGGAGATACGCAGTATTTT
V gene: TRBV10-3; clone size: few; D gene: NA; J gene: TRBJ2-1; CDR3 protein: CAISLQVGNEQFF; CDR3 DNA: TGTGCCATCAGCTTACAGGTGGGCAATGAGCAGTTCTTC
V gene: TRBV21-1; clone size: many; D gene: NA; J gene: TRBJ1-5; CDR3 protein: CASSSWDSPYSNQPQHF; CDR3 DNA: TGTGCCAGCAGCAGCTGGGACTCCCCTTATAGCAATCAGCCCCAGCATTTT
V gene: TRBV29-1; clone size: NA; D gene: NA; J gene: TRBJ2-3; CDR3 protein: CSVDRISRTSTDTQYF; CDR3 DNA: TGCAGCGTTGACCGAATTTCCCGAACTAGCACAGATACGCAGTATTTT
V gene: TRBV28; clone size: NA; D gene: TRBD1; J gene: TRBJ1-2; CDR3 protein: CASSPRTGDGYTF; CDR3 DNA: TGTGCCAGCAGTCCCCGGACAGGGGATGGCTACACCTTC
V gene: TRBV30; clone size: many; D gene: NA; J gene: TRBJ2-5; CDR3 protein: CAWRPALQETQYF; CDR3 DNA: TGTGCCTGGAGGCCGGCCCTCCAAGAGACCCAGTACTTC
V gene: TRBV27; clone size: many; D gene: NA; J gene: TRBJ2-7; CDR3 protein: CASSSLNSRTHEQYF; CDR3 DNA: TGTGCCAGCAGTTCCCTCAACAGCCGGACCCACGAGCAGTACTTC
V gene: TRBV27; clone size: few; D gene: NA; J gene: TRBJ2-6; CDR3 protein: CASLGSGANVLTF; CDR3 DNA: TGTGCCAGCTTGGGTTCTGGGGCCAACGTCCTGACTTTC
V gene: TRBV14; clone size: many; D gene: TRBD2; J gene: TRBJ2-1; CDR3 protein: CASSQPTSGPYNEQFF; CDR3 DNA: TGTGCCAGCAGCCAACCGACTAGCGGCCCCTACAATGAGCAGTTCTTC
V gene: TRBV5-1; clone size: few; D gene: NA; J gene: TRBJ2-3; CDR3 protein: CASSLEGADTQYF; CDR3 DNA: TGCGCCAGCAGCTTGGAGGGGGCAGATACGCAGTATTTT